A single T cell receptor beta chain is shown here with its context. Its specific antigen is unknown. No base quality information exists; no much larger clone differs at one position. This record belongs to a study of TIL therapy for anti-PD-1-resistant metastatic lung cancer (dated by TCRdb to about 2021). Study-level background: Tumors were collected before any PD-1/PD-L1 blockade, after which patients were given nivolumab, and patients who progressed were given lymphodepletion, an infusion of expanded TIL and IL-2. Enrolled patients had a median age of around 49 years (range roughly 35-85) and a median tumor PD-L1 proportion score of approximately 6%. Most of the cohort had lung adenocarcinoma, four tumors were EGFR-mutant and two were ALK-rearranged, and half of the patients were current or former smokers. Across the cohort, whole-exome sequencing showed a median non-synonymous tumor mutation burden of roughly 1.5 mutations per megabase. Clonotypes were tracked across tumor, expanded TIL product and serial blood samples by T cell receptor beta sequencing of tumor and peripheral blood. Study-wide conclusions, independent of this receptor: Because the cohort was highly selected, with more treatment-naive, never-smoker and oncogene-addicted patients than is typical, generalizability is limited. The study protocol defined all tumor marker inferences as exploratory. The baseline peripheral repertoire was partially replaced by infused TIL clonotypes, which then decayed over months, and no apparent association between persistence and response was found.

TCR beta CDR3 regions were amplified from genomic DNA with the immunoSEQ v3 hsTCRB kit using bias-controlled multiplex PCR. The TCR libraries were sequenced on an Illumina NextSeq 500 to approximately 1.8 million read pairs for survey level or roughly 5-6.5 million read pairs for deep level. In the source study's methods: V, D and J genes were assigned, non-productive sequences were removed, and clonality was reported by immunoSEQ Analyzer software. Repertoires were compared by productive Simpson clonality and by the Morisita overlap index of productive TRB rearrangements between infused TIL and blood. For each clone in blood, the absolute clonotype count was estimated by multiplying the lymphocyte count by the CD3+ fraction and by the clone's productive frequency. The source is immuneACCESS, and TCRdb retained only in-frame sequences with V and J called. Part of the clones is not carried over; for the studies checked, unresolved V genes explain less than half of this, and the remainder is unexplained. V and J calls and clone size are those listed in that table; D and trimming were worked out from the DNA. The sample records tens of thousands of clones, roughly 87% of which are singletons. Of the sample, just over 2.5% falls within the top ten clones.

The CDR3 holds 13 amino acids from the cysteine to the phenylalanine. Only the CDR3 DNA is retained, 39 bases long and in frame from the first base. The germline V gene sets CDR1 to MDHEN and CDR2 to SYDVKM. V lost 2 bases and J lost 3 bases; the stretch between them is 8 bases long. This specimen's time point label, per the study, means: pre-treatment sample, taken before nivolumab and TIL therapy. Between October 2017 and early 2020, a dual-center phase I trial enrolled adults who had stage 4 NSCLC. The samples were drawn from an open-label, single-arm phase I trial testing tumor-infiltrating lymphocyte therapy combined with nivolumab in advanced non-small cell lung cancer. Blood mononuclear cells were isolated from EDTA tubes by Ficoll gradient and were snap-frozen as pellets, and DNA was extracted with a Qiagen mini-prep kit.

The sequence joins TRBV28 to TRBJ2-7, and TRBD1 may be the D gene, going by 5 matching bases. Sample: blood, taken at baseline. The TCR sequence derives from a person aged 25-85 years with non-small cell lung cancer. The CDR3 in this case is CASSLGRVYEQYF. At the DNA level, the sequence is TGTGCCAGCAGTTTAGGCAGGGTCTACGAGCAGTACTTC.